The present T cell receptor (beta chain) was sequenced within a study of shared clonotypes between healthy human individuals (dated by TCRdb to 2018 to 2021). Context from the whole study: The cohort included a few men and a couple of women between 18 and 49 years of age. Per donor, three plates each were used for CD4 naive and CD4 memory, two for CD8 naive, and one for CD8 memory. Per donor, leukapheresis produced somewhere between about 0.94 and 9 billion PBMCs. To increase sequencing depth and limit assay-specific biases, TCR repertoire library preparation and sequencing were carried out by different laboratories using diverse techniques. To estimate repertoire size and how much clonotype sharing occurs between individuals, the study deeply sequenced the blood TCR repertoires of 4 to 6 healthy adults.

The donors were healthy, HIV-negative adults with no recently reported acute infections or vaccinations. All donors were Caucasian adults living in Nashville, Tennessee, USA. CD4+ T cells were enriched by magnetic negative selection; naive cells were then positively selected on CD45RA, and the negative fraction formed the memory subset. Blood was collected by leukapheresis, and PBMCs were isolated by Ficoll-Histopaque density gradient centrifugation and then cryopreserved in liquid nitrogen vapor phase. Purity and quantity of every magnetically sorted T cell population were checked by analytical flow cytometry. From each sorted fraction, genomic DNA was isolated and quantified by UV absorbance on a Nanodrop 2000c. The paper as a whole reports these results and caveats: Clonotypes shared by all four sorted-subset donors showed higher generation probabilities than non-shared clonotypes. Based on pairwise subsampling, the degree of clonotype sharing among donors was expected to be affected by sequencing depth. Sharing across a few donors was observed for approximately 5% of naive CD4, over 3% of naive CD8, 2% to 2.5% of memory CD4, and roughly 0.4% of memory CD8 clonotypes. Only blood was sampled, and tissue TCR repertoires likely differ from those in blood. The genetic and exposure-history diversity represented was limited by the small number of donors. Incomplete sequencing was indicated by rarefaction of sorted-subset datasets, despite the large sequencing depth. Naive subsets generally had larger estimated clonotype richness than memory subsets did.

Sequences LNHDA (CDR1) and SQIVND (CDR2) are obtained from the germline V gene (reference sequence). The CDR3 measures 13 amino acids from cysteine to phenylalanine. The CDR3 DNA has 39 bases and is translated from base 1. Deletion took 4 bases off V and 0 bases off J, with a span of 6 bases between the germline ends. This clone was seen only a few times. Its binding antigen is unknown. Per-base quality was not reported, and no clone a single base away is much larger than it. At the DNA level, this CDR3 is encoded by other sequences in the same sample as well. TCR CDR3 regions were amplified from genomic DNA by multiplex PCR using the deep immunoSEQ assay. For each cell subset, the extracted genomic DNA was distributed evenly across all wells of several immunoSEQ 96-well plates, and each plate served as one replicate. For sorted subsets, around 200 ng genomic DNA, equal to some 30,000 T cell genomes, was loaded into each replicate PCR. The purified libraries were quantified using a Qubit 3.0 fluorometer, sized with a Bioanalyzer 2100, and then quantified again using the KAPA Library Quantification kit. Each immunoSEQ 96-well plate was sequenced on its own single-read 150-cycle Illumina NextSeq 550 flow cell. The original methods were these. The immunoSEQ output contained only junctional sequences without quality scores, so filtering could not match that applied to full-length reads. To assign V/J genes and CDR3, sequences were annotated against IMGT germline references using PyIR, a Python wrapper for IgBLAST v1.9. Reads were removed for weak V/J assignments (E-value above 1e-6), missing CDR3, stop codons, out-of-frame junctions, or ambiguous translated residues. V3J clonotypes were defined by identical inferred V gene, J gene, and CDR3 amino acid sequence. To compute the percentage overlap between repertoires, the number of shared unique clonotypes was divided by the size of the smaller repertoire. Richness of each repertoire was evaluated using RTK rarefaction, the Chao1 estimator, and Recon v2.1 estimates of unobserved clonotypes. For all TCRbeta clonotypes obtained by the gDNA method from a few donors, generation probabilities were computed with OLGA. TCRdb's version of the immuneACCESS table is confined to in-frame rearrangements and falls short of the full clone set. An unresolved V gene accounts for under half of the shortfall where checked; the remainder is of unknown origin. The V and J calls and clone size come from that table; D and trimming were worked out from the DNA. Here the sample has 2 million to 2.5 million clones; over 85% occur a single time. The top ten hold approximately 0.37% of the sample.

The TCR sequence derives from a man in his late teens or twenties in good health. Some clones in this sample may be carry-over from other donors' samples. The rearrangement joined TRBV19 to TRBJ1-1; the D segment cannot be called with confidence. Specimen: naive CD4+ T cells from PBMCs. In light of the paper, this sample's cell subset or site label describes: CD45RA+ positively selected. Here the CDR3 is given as CASSTHMNTEAFF. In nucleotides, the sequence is TGTGCCAGTAGTACACATATGAACACTGAAGCTTTCTTT.